These T cell receptor beta chains were read from a single sample in a study of shared clonotypes between healthy human individuals. The assay was immunoSEQ multiplex PCR, and TCRdb's table has in-frame clones only and misses some. The table includes about 2.3 million clones, 85% to 95% detected once. The sample comprised naive CD4+ T cells from PBMCs. The receptors originated from a man aged 18 to 30 in good health. Some clones in this sample may be carry-over from other donors' samples. Each CDR3 is given with its conserved first and last residue. D genes are given only for firm matches. Some rows have no size entry. The others give once, few or many, or a class for an expanded clone.

j_gene | abundance | d_gene | v_gene | len | CDR3nt | CDR3aa
TRBJ2-7 | . | . | TRBV2 | 13 | TGTGCCAGCTCGGGCCTCACCTTCTACGAGCAGTACTTC | CASSGLTFYEQYF
TRBJ1-1 | . | . | TRBV28 | 15 | TGTGCCAGCAGTTCACTCCAACAGTGGAACACTGAAGCTTTCTTT | CASSSLQQWNTEAFF
TRBJ2-7 | . | . | TRBV5-1 | 15 | TGCGCCAGCAGCTTCCGGGGAGGAGAAGGCTACGAGCAGTACTTC | CASSFRGGEGYEQYF
TRBJ2-7 | once | . | TRBV4-1 | 16 | TGCGCCAGCAGCCATGTGGACAGATATAACTCCTACGAGCAGTACTTC | CASSHVDRYNSYEQYF
TRBJ2-1 | . | TRBD1 | TRBV4-3 | 15 | TGCGCCAGCAGCCGAGTACAGGGGGTAGGTAATGAGCAGTTCTTC | CASSRVQGVGNEQFF
TRBJ1-1 | once | . | TRBV23-1 | 15 | TGCGCCAGCAGTCCCTCGGACAGCGTCGGAACTGAAGCTTTCTTT | CASSPSDSVGTEAFF
TRBJ1-5 | . | TRBD1 | TRBV6-6 | 14 | TGTGCCAGCAGTTACCAGGGGGGGGCCCAGCCCCAGCATTTT | CASSYQGGAQPQHF
TRBJ1-1 | . | . | TRBV7-3 | 13 | TGTGCCAGCAGCTTATTCCGATACACTGAAGCTTTCTTT | CASSLFRYTEAFF
TRBJ1-5 | . | . | TRBV28 | 14 | TGTGCCAGCAGTTCTCCCACAGGAACTCAGCCCCAGCATTTT | CASSSPTGTQPQHF
TRBJ1-5 | . | . | TRBV5-4 | 17 | TGTGCCAGCAGCCCGGGGGGGAGCGTAACGAGCAATCAGCCCCAGCATTTT | CASSPGGSVTSNQPQHF
TRBJ2-1 | . | TRBD2 | TRBV7-3 | 15 | TGTGCCAGCAGCCCACTAGCGGGAGGTTTCAATGAGCAGTTCTTC | CASSPLAGGFNEQFF
TRBJ1-1 | . | . | TRBV5-6 | 12 | TGTGCCAGCAGCTTGGTACTAGGTGAAGCTTTCTTT | CASSLVLGEAFF
TRBJ2-5 | . | TRBD1 | TRBV6-1 | 12 | TGTGCCTGTACAGGGGTGGGAGAGACCCAGTACTTC | CACTGVGETQYF
TRBJ1-5 | . | TRBD1 | TRBV30 | 17 | TGTGCCTGGAGGGGAGGGACAGGGAGATCGAGCAATCAGCCCCAGCATTTT | CAWRGGTGRSSNQPQHF
TRBJ1-1 | . | TRBD1 | TRBV10-3 | 15 | TGTGCCATCAGTGTAACAGGGGGCACGAACACTGAAGCTTTCTTT | CAISVTGGTNTEAFF
TRBJ2-1 | . | . | TRBV6-5 | 13 | TGTGCCAGCAGTACCCTGACAGGAGGTGAGCAGTTCTTC | CASSTLTGGEQFF
TRBJ1-1 | . | . | TRBV28 | 18 | TGTGCCAGCAGTTTATTCGCCCCGGGCAGGTCTTCGAACACTGAAGCTTTCTTT | CASSLFAPGRSSNTEAFF
TRBJ1-3 | . | . | TRBV6-1 | 17 | TGTGCCAGCAGTGAATATCCCGGACGTTCCTCTGGAAACACCATATATTTT | CASSEYPGRSSGNTIYF
TRBJ2-5 | . | TRBD1 | TRBV9 | 15 | TGTGCCAGCAGCGTAGCGACAGGGGGCGAGGAGACCCAGTACTTC | CASSVATGGEETQYF
TRBJ2-3 | . | TRBD2 | TRBV6-1 | 15 | TGTGCCAGCACGGGCCAACTAGCGGCCACAGATACGCAGTATTTT | CASTGQLAATDTQYF